The 8 T cell receptor beta chains listed next were all sequenced from one sample in a study of blood T cell repertoires in COVID-19. The data were produced by immunoSEQ multiplex PCR, yet TCRdb's version contains in-frame clones alone and is incomplete. The table includes about 21,000 clones, more than 90% detected once. Sequencing was done on a sample of peripheral blood. The receptors stem from a man between 65 and 80 years old with active COVID-19.

This rearrangement joins TRBV6-2 or TRBV6-3 to TRBJ2-1; 9 bases match TRBD2. In germline, CDR1 is MNHEY, CDR2 SVGEGT. The junction had 10 bases not matched to a gene; V was cut back by 4 bases and J by 9 bases. CDR3 length: 15 residues. The CDR3 nucleotides read TGTGCCAGCAGTTCCCTCGGCGGGAGGGCCATTGAGCAGTTCTTC. Residues: CASSSLGGRAIEQFF.

The genes are TRBV5-1 and TRBJ2-7; D is perhaps TRBD1 (6 bases). V was pared by 3 bases and J by 3 bases, with 13 bases between. Germline CDR1 SGHRS, CDR2 YFSETQ. The CDR3 extends over 14 amino acids. CDR3 amino acids: CASSSGTTLYEQYF. CDR3 coding DNA: TGCGCCAGCAGCTCCGGGACAACTCTCTACGAGCAGTACTTC.

The chain carries TRBV24-1 and TRBJ2-1; possible D gene TRBD2, 6 bases. The CDR3 extends over 14 amino acids. V was pared by 1 base and J by 8 bases, with 11 bases between. Germline V gene sequence: CDR1 KGHDR, CDR2 SFDVKD. CDR3 nucleotide sequence: TGTGCCACCAGTGATTTCGGGAGAGGAGATGAGCAGTTCTTC. The encoded protein is CATSDFGRGDEQFF.

This clone was recorded once. This rearrangement joins TRBV13 to TRBJ2-5, with 7 bases fitting TRBD1. The CDR3 length is 14 residues. Looked up from germline, CDR1 is PRHDT and CDR2 is FYEKMQ (reference sequence). The V segment lost 2 bases and the J segment 1 base; nucleotides outside the gene matches: 1. The CDR3 loop is CASSLTGVQETQYF. In DNA, the CDR3 is TGTGCCAGCAGCTTAACAGGGGTCCAAGAGACCCAGTACTTC. The full variable domain, its missing parts supplied by reference TRBV13 and TRBJ2-5, is AAGVIQSPRHLIKEKRETATLKCYPIPRHDTVYWYQQGPGQDPQFLISFYEKMQSDKGSIPDRFSAQQFSDYHSELNMSSLELGDSALYFCASSLTGVQETQYFGPGTRLLVL.

The V call is TRBV5-6, the J call TRBJ1-5; D gene unclear. With 1 base removed from V and 3 bases from J, the gap between germline ends came to 11 bases. The V gene's germline CDR1 is SGHDT and CDR2 YYEEEE. The CDR3 has 15 amino acids. The CDR3 loop is CASSLNSRPNQPQHF. The CDR3, as DNA: TGTGCCAGCAGCTTGAACAGTCGGCCCAATCAGCCCCAGCATTTT.

The V and J genes are TRBV9 and TRBJ2-1; TRBD2 aligns across 8 bases. The germline V gene has CDR1 SGDLS and CDR2 YYNGEE. This CDR3 comprises 15 residues. V lost 0 bases to trimming and J lost 4 bases; unmatched junction nucleotides: 3. The DNA for the CDR3 is TGTGCCAGCAGCGTAGGGCGGGGGGTTTACAATGAGCAGTTCTTC. This codes for CASSVGRGVYNEQFF.

The rearrangement joins TRBV27 to TRBJ1-2; a possible D gene is TRBD1 (6 bases). V was pared by 5 bases and J by 5 bases, with 12 bases between. CDR1 is MNHEY, CDR2 SMNVEV, per germline (reference sequence). The CDR3 is 13 residues long. The CDR3 DNA sequence: TGTGCCAGCAGTCCCAGGCAGGGGTATGGCTACACCTTC. It specifies CASSPRQGYGYTF.

This sequence joins TRBV4-3 and TRBJ1-3, with 8 bases identical to TRBD1. Germline CDR1 reads LGHNA; CDR2 reads YSLEER. CDR3 length: 15 amino acids. With 3 bases clipped from V and 4 bases from J, the junction kept 5 bases outside the gene matches. The chain's CDR3 is CASSHGDRLGNTIYF. DNA of the CDR3: TGCGCCAGCAGCCACGGGGACAGGCTCGGAAACACCATATATTTT.